Following are 32 T cell receptor beta chains from one sample sequenced in a study of blood T cell repertoires in COVID-19 (dated by TCRdb to 2019 to 2021). To prepare the library, the immunoSEQ multiplex PCR assay was applied. TCRdb obtained this table from immuneACCESS and retained in-frame rearrangements with V and J assigned. These tables miss some clones; where compared with another copy, unresolved V genes account for less than half of the shortfall, and the remainder is unexplained. This sample gives 200,000 to 250,000 clones in total; around 80% of them show up just once. Around a sixth of the sample is taken by the ten largest. The material sequenced was peripheral blood. These receptors came from a woman aged 80 or older with active or convalescent COVID-19.

This chain connects TRBV7-2 to TRBJ1-2; no clear D gene. The V end was cut by 2 bases, the J end by 11 bases, with 9 bases between. Looked up from germline, CDR1 is SGHTA and CDR2 is FQGNSA. The CDR3 has 11 amino acids. The CDR3 protein is CASSLTPRYTF. The CDR3 nucleotides are TGTGCCAGCAGCTTAACTCCCCGGTACACCTTC.

The CDR3 reads CASSSASGSETQYF. The DNA for the CDR3 is TGTGCCAGCAGCTCAGCTAGCGGGAGTGAGACCCAGTACTTC. The chain carries TRBV7-2 and TRBJ2-5; TRBD2 matches at 10 bases. The ends lost 4 bases at V and 5 bases at J; junction bases unmatched: 4. The CDR3 contains 14 residues. CDR1 and CDR2 (germline): SGHTA, FQGNSA.

This clone was seen just once. The chain carries TRBV7-2 and TRBJ1-1, with D uncertain. Trimming removed 3 bases at V and 0 bases at J, with 5 bases between. The CDR3 contains 13 residues. Looked up from germline, CDR1 is SGHTA and CDR2 is FQGNSA. In nucleotides, the CDR3 is TGTGCCAGCAGCTTGAGATTGAACACTGAAGCTTTCTTT. This gives the protein CASSLRLNTEAFF.

The chain uses TRBV27 and TRBJ2-1; TRBD1 matches at 8 bases. This CDR3 has 16 amino acids. The V gene end was trimmed by 2 bases and the J gene end by 3 bases; junction bases not matched to a gene: 6. Germline V gives CDR1 MNHEY, CDR2 SMNVEV (reference sequence). The CDR3 coding sequence is TGTGCCAGCAGTTTAGGACAGGGAATTGGCTACAATGAGCAGTTCTTC. This sequence encodes CASSLGQGIGYNEQFF.

This sequence joins TRBV7-9 and TRBJ2-5; the match to TRBD2 covers 9 bases. The CDR3 is 15 amino acids. Germline-derived CDR1 and CDR2 are SEHNR and FQNEAQ (reference sequence). V shed 7 bases, J shed 11 bases, and the junction held 17 bases outside the gene matches. CDR3 in DNA: TGTGCCAGCACCATAGGGGGTAGCGGGGGCCCCCGTCAGTACTTC. Protein: CASTIGGSGGPRQYF. The whole variable domain, filled in from reference TRBV7-9 and TRBJ2-5, reads DTGVSQNPRHKITKRGQNVTFRCDPISEHNRLYWYRQTLGQGPEFLTYFQNEAQLEKSRLLSDRFSAERPKGSFSTLEIQRTEQGDSAMYLCASTIGGSGGPRQYFGPGTRLLVL.

The chain uses TRBV5-6 and TRBJ2-7; D not certain. The V and J ends lost 0 bases and 6 bases respectively, with 4 bases between them. The CDR3 runs 11 residues. CDR1 is SGHDT and CDR2 is YYEEEE in the germline V gene. The CDR3 DNA sequence: TGTGCCAGCAGCTTGGGACTCGAGCAGTACTTC. Translation: CASSLGLEQYF. The full variable domain, rest sourced from reference TRBV5-6 and TRBJ2-7, is DAGVTQSPTHLIKTRGQQVTLRCSPKSGHDTVSWYQQALGQGPQFIFQYYEEEERQRGNFPDRFSGHQFPNYSSELNVNALLLGDSALYLCASSLGLEQYFGPGTRLTVT.

This chain connects TRBV11-3 to TRBJ1-1, with a tentative D call TRBD1 (6 bases). The CDR3 has 14 residues. Trimming cost V 5 bases and J 3 bases, with 13 bases left between them. Germline assignment: CDR1 SGHNT and CDR2 YENEEA. The CDR3, as DNA: TGTGCCAGCAGCCTCAGGGGAAGGTACACTGAAGCTTTCTTT. Its translation: CASSLRGRYTEAFF.

V and J are TRBV6-4 and TRBJ1-1; TRBD1 matches 8 bases. This CDR3 is 14 amino acids long. Germline V gene data show CDR1 as MRHNA and CDR2 as SNTAGT. V shed 5 bases, J shed 1 base, and the junction held 3 bases outside the gene matches. The CDR3 is CASSTGTGNTEAFF. For the CDR3, the DNA is TGTGCCAGCAGTACCGGGACAGGGAACACTGAAGCTTTCTTT.

V usage is TRBV2 and J usage is TRBJ2-3, with D possibly TRBD1 on 5 matching bases. The CDR3 length is 14 residues. The germline gives CDR1 SNHLY, CDR2 FYNNEI. V lost 10 bases and J lost 0, with 14 bases in between. The CDR3 region is CATKVSGSTDTQYF. CDR3 DNA sequence: TGTGCCACCAAGGTATCAGGGAGCACAGATACGCAGTATTTT.

The chain links TRBV7-3 to TRBJ2-3, with 10 bases lining up with TRBD2. This CDR3 contains 14 residues. Germline-derived CDR1 and CDR2 are SGHTA and FQGTGA. Germline trimming cut 5 bases from V and 2 bases from J; bases unmatched to any gene: 1. The CDR3 here is CASSTSGDTDTQYF. The DNA for the CDR3 is TGTGCCAGCAGCACTAGCGGGGACACAGATACGCAGTATTTT.

CDR3 nucleotides: TGTGCCAGCAGTGTGGGACAGGGCTGGGGAACAGATACGCAGTATTTT. This encodes CASSVGQGWGTDTQYF. The J gene is TRBJ2-3, the V gene TRBV2; TRBD1 aligns across 9 bases. Germline CDR1 and CDR2: SNHLY and FYNNEI. The J segment lost 3 bases and the V segment lost 4 bases, leaving 8 bases of the junction unmatched. The CDR3 is 16 residues long.

V usage is TRBV5-1 and J usage is TRBJ2-5, with 8 nucleotides matching TRBD2. The CDR3 has 13 amino acids. Trimming at V came to 4 bases and at J to 5 bases, leaving 4 bases not matched to a gene. Germline V gene lookup returns CDR1 SGHRS and CDR2 YFSETQ. The CDR3 nucleotides are TGCGCCAGCAGCCTTAGCGGGGAGGAGACCCAGTACTTC. Protein product: CASSLSGEETQYF.

The CDR3 DNA follows: TGTGCCAGCAGCTACCGGTCGCCCTTGGAGCAGTACTTC. Translated: CASSYRSPLEQYF. This chain joins TRBV11-1 and TRBJ2-7; D remains unclear. Germline CDR1 reads SGHAT; CDR2 reads FQDESV (reference sequence). The CDR3 covers 13 residues. Trimming took 4 bases from V and 7 from J, leaving 14 bases between them.

The sample holds one count of this clone. This chain links TRBV4-2 with TRBJ2-3, with TRBD2 matching 9 bases. This CDR3 is built from 17 residues. Unmatched junction bases numbered 8, after V lost 4 bases and J lost 0 bases. Germline V lookup: CDR1 LGHNA, CDR2 YNFKEQ. CDR3 residues: CASSPRPGLASTDTQYF. The CDR3 DNA is TGTGCCAGCAGCCCTAGACCTGGACTAGCGAGCACAGATACGCAGTATTTT.

The chain joins TRBV19 to TRBJ1-1, with D hard to call. CDR1 and CDR2 (germline): LNHDA, SQIVND (reference sequence). The CDR3 covers 17 residues. The V gene lost 3 bases and the J gene lost 3 bases, with 20 bases spanning the gap. The CDR3 nucleotides read TGTGCCAGTAGTATTAGGGTGCCATTGTCGAGGGACACTGAAGCTTTCTTT. Translated, it gives CASSIRVPLSRDTEAFF. Full variable domain (remainder filled in from reference TRBV19 and TRBJ1-1): DGGITQSPKYLFRKEGQNVTLSCEQNLNHDAMYWYRQDPGQGLRLIYYSQIVNDFQKGDIAEGYSVSREKKESFPLTVTSAQKNPTAFYLCASSIRVPLSRDTEAFFGQGTRLTVV.

J is TRBJ2-1 and V is TRBV29-1; 11 nucleotides align to TRBD2. CDR3 size: 14 residues. Germline trimming cut 5 bases from V and 10 bases from J; bases unmatched to any gene: 10. CDR1 SQVTM and CDR2 ANQGSEA come from the germline V gene. The CDR3 bases are TGCAGCGTTCTAACTAGCGGGAGCTTCAGAGAGCAGTTCTTC. It encodes CSVLTSGSFREQFF.

The chain carries TRBV5-4 and TRBJ1-6; tentatively, D is TRBD1 (5 bases). Germline V gene lookup returns CDR1 SGHNT and CDR2 YYREEE (reference sequence). The CDR3 totals 13 residues. V was trimmed by 2 bases and J by 5 bases, leaving 5 bases between them. The CDR3 DNA sequence: TGTGCCAGCAGCTTAGGGGATAATTCACCCCTCCACTTT. Its protein is CASSLGDNSPLHF.

The genes are TRBV5-1 and TRBJ1-5, with TRBD1 matching 9 bases. The CDR3 is 15 residues long. V shed 0 bases and J 5 bases; nucleotides not matched to a gene: 3. Germline V gene data show CDR1 as SGHRS and CDR2 as YFSETQ. The CDR3 here is CASSLGDRGDQPQHF. The CDR3 DNA follows: TGCGCCAGCAGCTTGGGAGACAGGGGGGATCAGCCCCAGCATTTT.

The gene calls are TRBV3-1 (or the pseudogene TRBV3-2) and TRBJ2-7; 9 bases line up with TRBD2. The CDR3 spans 16 residues. Germline assignment: CDR1 LGHDT and CDR2 YNNKEL (reference sequence). The J segment lost 2 bases and the V segment lost 4 bases, leaving 9 bases of the junction unmatched. The chain's CDR3 is CASSLRGSGSTYEQYF. The CDR3 nucleotides read TGTGCCAGCAGCCTCCGGGGTAGCGGGAGTACCTACGAGCAGTACTTC.

The chain uses TRBV7-9 and TRBJ1-5, with unresolved D. The CDR3 consists of 15 residues. Germline assignment: CDR1 SEHNR and CDR2 FQNEAQ (reference sequence). Trimming cost V 2 bases and J 4 bases, with 12 bases left between them. The CDR3 loop reads CASSLLTHLNQPQHF. Here the CDR3 DNA reads TGTGCCAGCAGCTTACTCACGCACTTAAATCAGCCCCAGCATTTT.

The chain is built from TRBV12-5 and TRBJ2-3; 8 bases are shared with TRBD2. Germline assignment: CDR1 LGHNT and CDR2 FRNRAP. V was clipped by 2 bases and J by 6 bases; unmatched bases: 7. This CDR3 spans 15 amino acids. The CDR3 sequence: CASGLSRGGWDTQYF. In nucleotides, the CDR3 is TGTGCTAGTGGTTTGTCACGGGGGGGATGGGATACGCAGTATTTT.

The sample holds one count of this clone. A read error may produce the germline difference seen at one junction end. The rearrangement links TRBV30 to TRBJ1-2, with D possibly matching TRBD1 (6 bases). This CDR3 has 13 amino acids. Germline loops: CDR1 GTSNPN, CDR2 SVGIG (reference sequence). CDR3 residues: CAWSRDINNLGAF. CDR3 sequence (DNA): TGTGCCTGGAGCCGGGACATCAATAACCTTGGAGCCTTC.

The chain employs TRBV7-9 and TRBJ2-1, with a tentative D call TRBD2 (7 bases). The V end lost 8 bases, the J end lost 8 bases, and 22 bases lay between the germline ends. Germline V gene data show CDR1 as SEHNR and CDR2 as FQNEAQ (reference sequence). The length of the CDR3 is 15 residues. The CDR3 DNA sequence: TGTGCCAGCTGGGGGGGCGGGAGAAGTCCCCATGAGCAGTTCTTC. Protein product: CASWGGGRSPHEQFF.

The V and J genes are TRBV20-1 and TRBJ2-7, with a tentative D call TRBD2 (6 bases). Trimming took off 6 bases at V and 5 bases at J, with 11 bases between the two ends. Per the germline V gene, CDR1 is DFQATT and CDR2 is SNEGSKA (reference sequence). This CDR3 is built from 11 residues. This CDR3 reads CSAGWGDEQYF. The CDR3 DNA reads TGCAGTGCCGGCTGGGGGGACGAGCAGTACTTC.

In its sample, this clone was seen a few times. This chain joins TRBV30 and TRBJ1-2; 9 nucleotides match TRBD1. CDR1 is GTSNPN, CDR2 SVGIG, per germline (reference sequence). Trimming took 3 bases from V and 5 from J; bases not matched to a gene: 1. The CDR3 runs 12 residues. CDR3 in DNA: TGTGCCTGGAGCGGGACAGGGTATGGCTACACCTTC. It codes for CAWSGTGYGYTF.

The chain couples TRBV18 to TRBJ2-7; tentatively, D is TRBD2 (5 bases). Trimming cost V 1 base and J 2 bases, with 9 bases left between them. Germline V gene data show CDR1 as KGHSH and CDR2 as LQKENI. This CDR3 region has 14 residues. The CDR3 DNA sequence: TGTGCCAGCTCACCACGCGGGTTACCCTACGAGCAGTACTTC. It codes for CASSPRGLPYEQYF.

J is TRBJ2-7 and V is TRBV6-2 or TRBV6-3; D call uncertain. V shed 0 bases and J shed 6 bases, with 9 bases lying between them. Germline CDR1 reads MNHEY; CDR2 reads SVGEGT. The CDR3 spans 13 residues. CDR3 amino acids: CASSYSGPREQYF. The CDR3 nucleotides read TGTGCCAGCAGTTACTCTGGGCCCCGCGAGCAGTACTTC.

The rearrangement links TRBV15 to TRBJ2-3; 11 bases match TRBD2. The CDR3 runs to 17 residues. In germline, CDR1 is LNHNV, CDR2 YYDKDF (reference sequence). With 0 bases clipped from V and 6 bases from J, the junction kept 8 bases outside the gene matches. CDR3 in DNA: TGTGCCACCAGCAGAGATCCTATAGCGGGGGGGCCCGATACGCAGTATTTT. Its translation is CATSRDPIAGGPDTQYF.

This chain's CDR3 is CASSQVGSGPTDTQYF. In DNA, the CDR3 is TGTGCCAGCAGCCAAGTGGGTAGCGGACCCACAGATACGCAGTATTTT. This sequence joins TRBV14 and TRBJ2-3, with D possibly TRBD2 on 6 matching bases. The CDR3 sequence is 16 residues long. CDR1 is SGHDN, CDR2 FVKESK, per germline. V shed 1 base and J shed 2 bases, with 13 bases lying between them.

The rearrangement uses TRBV5-4 and TRBJ2-1; the match to TRBD1 covers 8 bases. J was trimmed by 5 bases and V by 3 bases; bases with no gene match: 7. The CDR3 has 15 residues. Germline CDR1 reads SGHNT; CDR2 reads YYREEE (reference sequence). In DNA, the CDR3 is TGTGCCAGCAGCTCCCGTGGACAGGGCCACAATGAGCAGTTCTTC. It is translated as CASSSRGQGHNEQFF.

J is TRBJ2-7 and V is TRBV12-3 or TRBV12-4; a possible D gene is TRBD1 (6 bases). The CDR3 extends over 12 amino acids. Trimming cost V 5 bases and J 6 bases, with 11 bases left between them. Here the CDR3 DNA reads TGTGCCAGCAGTCCGTACAGGGTCGAGCAGTACTTC. Its protein product is CASSPYRVEQYF.

In this sample, this clone turned up a few times. The rearrangement links TRBV6-6 to TRBJ2-7, with 8 bases lining up with TRBD1. This CDR3 has 16 amino acids. Trimming removed 0 bases from V and 1 base from J; junction bases left unmatched: 5. The germline V gene encodes CDR1 MNHNY and CDR2 SVGAGI (reference sequence). Here the CDR3 DNA reads TGTGCCAGCAGTTACTCTGGACAGGGCTATTCCTACGAGCAGTACTTC. Translated: CASSYSGQGYSYEQYF.